Listed here are 21 T cell receptor beta chains from one sample, sequenced in a study of response to subunit inactivated influenza vaccine. TCRdb reprocessed the RT-PCR reads via MiXCR and lists one record per CDR3 protein. The table lists almost 600,000 distinct CDR3 sequences, 12% to 15% of them singletons. The sequencing used PBMCs from blood, collected 11 to 12 days after vaccination. Source of these receptors: a man aged 45-65 years who received an inactivated influenza vaccine.

This clonotype showed up just a few times. J is TRBJ2-5 and V is TRBV20-1; weak D call: TRBD2 (5 bases). Germline V CDR1 and CDR2: DFQATT, SNEGSKA (reference sequence). CDR3 length equals 12 residues. Deletions cut 3 bases from V and 2 bases from J, with 7 bases between. CDR3 nucleotides: TGCAGTGCTAGCGGGGTTCAAGAGACCCAGTACTTC. It translates to CSASGVQETQYF.

This clonotype turned up a few times. This chain links TRBV20-1 with TRBJ2-1, with 12 nucleotides matching TRBD2. CDR3 length equals 17 residues. The junction had 10 bases not matched to a gene; V was cut back by 1 base and J by 6 bases. Per the germline V gene, CDR1 is DFQATT and CDR2 is SNEGSKA (reference sequence). The CDR3 DNA reads as TGCAGTGCTAGAGTAACGGCGGGACTAGCGGGCCGCAATGAGCAGTTCTTC. The encoded protein is CSARVTAGLAGRNEQFF.

V is TRBV11-2 and J is TRBJ2-7; 9 nucleotides match TRBD1. This CDR3 region has 14 residues. Germline CDR1 reads SGHAT; CDR2 reads FQNNGV. The junction had 6 bases not matched to a gene; V was cut back by 6 bases and J by 3 bases. The CDR3 DNA is TGTGCCAGCAGAAACCCGGGACAGGGCTACGAGCAGTACTTC. Translated: CASRNPGQGYEQYF. The whole variable domain, filled in from reference TRBV11-2 and TRBJ2-7, reads EAGVAQSPRYKIIEKRQSVAFWCNPISGHATLYWYQQILGQGPKLLIQFQNNGVVDDSQLPKDRFSAERLKGVDSTLKIQPAKLEDSAVYLCASRNPGQGYEQYFGPGTRLTVT.

This chain connects TRBV28 to TRBJ2-1; no clear D. This CDR3 has 17 residues. Germline CDR1 is MDHEN and CDR2 is SYDVKM. Trimming cost V 3 bases and J 6 bases, with 21 bases left between them. The CDR3 DNA sequence: TGTGCCAGCAGTTTTTTGGTTGGCTCTAATACAGTCAATGAGCAGTTCTTC. Its protein is CASSFLVGSNTVNEQFF.

This clonotype was detected a few times. This chain uses TRBV20-1 with TRBJ1-1; possibly TRBD1 for D (5 bases). This CDR3 has 12 residues. Germline CDR1 and CDR2: DFQATT and SNEGSKA (reference sequence). DNA for the CDR3: TGCAGGGCAGAAAGGGGGAACACTGAAGCTTTCTTT. Translating gives CRAERGNTEAFF.

J is TRBJ2-7 and V is TRBV6-5; D is unresolved. This CDR3 comprises 14 residues. Trimming took 0 bases from V and 2 from J, leaving 8 bases between them. Germline-derived CDR1 and CDR2 are MNHEY and SVGAGI. The CDR3 is CASSYSPGPYEQYF. CDR3 nucleotide sequence: TGTGCCAGCAGTTACTCGCCGGGCCCCTACGAGCAGTACTTC.

This chain connects TRBV6-1 to TRBJ1-6; no firm D call. Germline CDR1 MNHNS, CDR2 SASEGT. The V end lost 5 bases, the J end lost 10 bases, and 15 bases lay between the germline ends. CDR3 length: 14 residues. CDR3 coding DNA: TGTGCCAGCAGTCCCCGCGCGGCGGCCTCACCCCTCCACTTT. It yields the protein CASSPRAAASPLHF.

The rearrangement links TRBV30 to TRBJ2-2; D gene unclear. CDR3 length: 13 residues. The germline gives CDR1 GTSNPN, CDR2 SVGIG (reference sequence). The germline V and J ends were trimmed by 4 bases and 2 bases, with 8 bases remaining between them. CDR3 amino acids: CAWTSRNTGELFF. The CDR3 bases are TGTGCCTGGACGAGCAGAAACACCGGGGAGCTGTTTTTT.

Ten or more counts support this clonotype. This rearrangement joins TRBV4-3 to TRBJ2-5; TRBD2 aligns across 10 bases. There are 15 residues in the CDR3. In germline, CDR1 is LGHNA, CDR2 YSLEER. V was pared by 4 bases and J by 5 bases, with 7 bases of the junction left unmatched. The CDR3 protein is CASSLQRGGSETQYF. CDR3 coding DNA: TGCGCCAGCAGCCTCCAGCGGGGGGGCTCTGAGACCCAGTACTTC.

This clonotype was seen a handful of times. CDR3 protein: CASSLLGRTASYNEQFF. Written as DNA, the CDR3 is TGCGCCAGCAGCTTACTGGGGAGGACAGCCTCCTACAATGAGCAGTTCTTC. The gene calls are TRBV5-1 and TRBJ2-1; D possibly matches TRBD1 or TRBD2 (6 bases each). The CDR3 has 17 residues. Germline V gene lookup returns CDR1 SGHRS and CDR2 YFSETQ. V dropped 2 bases and J dropped 0 bases, with 15 bases sitting between them. Using reference TRBV5-1 and TRBJ2-1 for the parts outside the CDR3, the full variable domain is KAGVTQTPRYLIKTRGQQVTLSCSPISGHRSVSWYQQTPGQGLQFLFEYFSETQRNKGNFPGRFSGRQFSNSRSEMNVSTLELGDSALYLCASSLLGRTASYNEQFFGPGTRLTVL.

This clonotype was counted only a few times. The chain recombines TRBV6-6 with TRBJ1-6; D ambiguous. Trimming took 7 bases from V and 8 from J, leaving 12 bases between them. CDR3 length: 13 amino acids. The germline V gene encodes CDR1 MNHNY and CDR2 SVGAGI (reference sequence). CDR3 DNA sequence: TGTGCCAGCACGATTGGTTTACATTCACCCCTCCACTTT. It encodes CASTIGLHSPLHF.

The chain carries TRBV4-1 and TRBJ1-2, with TRBD1 matching 11 bases. This CDR3 comprises 15 residues. The trim removed 3 bases at V and 10 bases at J, leaving 10 bases unmatched. Germline values: CDR1 MGHRA, CDR2 YSYEKL. This CDR3 reads CASSQTDRGRGAYTF. CDR3 in DNA: TGCGCCAGCAGCCAGACGGACAGGGGGCGCGGGGCCTACACCTTC.

V is TRBV7-2 and J is TRBJ1-5; a weak D match, TRBD1 (6 bases). Germline lookup yields CDR1 SGHTA and CDR2 FQGNSA. V lost 1 base and J lost 5, with 12 bases in between. This CDR3 is 15 amino acids long. The CDR3, as DNA: TGTGCCAGCAGCTTAGGCGGGGGGGCCCATCAGCCCCAGCATTTT. Translation: CASSLGGGAHQPQHF. The whole variable domain, filled in from reference TRBV7-2 and TRBJ1-5, reads GAGVSQSPSNKVTEKGKDVELRCDPISGHTALYWYRQSLGQGLEFLIYFQGNSAPDKSGLPSDRFSAERTGGSVSTLTIQRTQQEDSAVYLCASSLGGGAHQPQHFGDGTRLSIL.

The V and J genes are TRBV5-1 and TRBJ2-2; tentatively, D is TRBD2 (7 bases). CDR1 and CDR2 from the germline V gene are SGHRS and YFSETQ. V lost 0 bases to trimming and J lost 2 bases, with 11 bases between them. This CDR3 comprises 16 residues. CDR3 loop: CASSLGGGRNTGELFF. As DNA, the CDR3 is TGCGCCAGCAGCTTGGGCGGGGGCCGAAACACCGGGGAGCTGTTTTTT.

This clonotype showed up just a few times. The rearrangement links TRBV29-1 to TRBJ2-5; 9 positions agree with TRBD1. Germline CDR1 is SQVTM and CDR2 is ANQGSEA. The trim removed 7 bases at V and 5 bases at J, leaving 11 bases unmatched. This CDR3 has 14 amino acids. As DNA, the CDR3 is TGCAGCGCTCCCACAGGGACAGGGAGGGAGACCCAGTACTTC. It is translated as CSAPTGTGRETQYF.

This clonotype has just a few counts. The chain links TRBV4-1 to TRBJ2-3; a possible D gene is TRBD2 (6 bases). Trimming took off 1 base at V and 4 bases at J, with 9 bases between the two ends. Per germline, CDR1 MGHRA and CDR2 YSYEKL. The CDR3 loop spans 14 amino acids. The DNA of the CDR3 is TGCGCCAGCAGCCAAGGTAGCGGCCCAGATACGCAGTATTTT. This sequence encodes CASSQGSGPDTQYF.

This clonotype has ten or more counts. The chain recombines TRBV12-3 or TRBV12-4 with TRBJ2-2; 8 nucleotides agree with TRBD2. The junction had 2 bases not matched to a gene; V was cut back by 7 bases and J by 7 bases. The CDR3 length is 12 residues. CDR3 coding DNA: TGTGCCAGCACGGGAGGGATCGGGGAGCTGTTTTTT. Amino acids: CASTGGIGELFF.

This clonotype was found a few times. The chain couples TRBV20-1 to TRBJ2-7; no clear D. The CDR3 is made up of 12 amino acids. Trimming stripped 2 bases from V and 3 bases from J, with 8 bases between. Germline lookup yields CDR1 DFQATT and CDR2 SNEGSKA (reference sequence). CDR3 coding DNA: TGCAGTGCTAGATGGAAAGGCTACGAGCAGTACTTC. Encoded protein: CSARWKGYEQYF.

The chain couples TRBV3-1 to TRBJ2-7, with D unclear. V was cut by 1 base and J by 2 bases, with 9 bases left in between. CDR1 and CDR2 from the germline V gene are LGHDT and YNNKEL (reference sequence). The CDR3 length is 14 residues. DNA of the CDR3: TGTGCCAGCAGCCAAGGGACCGATGCCTACGAGCAGTACTTC. Its protein product is CASSQGTDAYEQYF.

With respect to this clonotype: Just one base apart from a much larger clone, this may be a read error. The chain has TRBV20-1 and TRBJ2-2, with D unresolved. Germline values: CDR1 DFQATT, CDR2 SNEGSKA (reference sequence). This CDR3 is built from 15 residues. With 0 bases removed from V and 6 bases from J, the gap between germline ends came to 14 bases. CDR3 in DNA: TGCAGTGCTAGAGATATGTACAGAGACGCCGGGGAGCTGTTTTTT. Its protein product is CSARDMYRDAGELFF.

In regard to this clonotype: An end of the junction differs from the germline gene, which may be a read error. The V and J genes are TRBV5-1 and TRBJ2-7, with D unresolved. In germline, CDR1 is SGHRS, CDR2 YFSETQ. There are 14 residues in the CDR3. This CDR3 is CASSVPNSPYEQCF. In nucleotides, the CDR3 is TGCGCCAGCAGCGTACCCAACTCCCCCTACGAGCAGTGCTTC.